The present TCR beta chain was sequenced within a study of T cells in Graves' hyperthyroidism and ophthalmopathy. Overall study findings and caveats: The blood repertoire included most of the expanded thyroid clonotypes above 0.001. A median 6.5 months before onset, the model predicted ophthalmopathy.

Researchers amplified the TCR beta CDR3 regions from RNA transcripts. Initially, a first-round RT-PCR of the TCR CDR3 employed the HTBI primer set. TCRdb processed the multiplex PCR reads anew with MiXCR; each CDR3 protein has one entry. Of more than 450,000 distinct CDR3 sequences detected, around 15% appear once; the ten largest clones hold around 13%. This clonotype has ten or more counts. Its antigen is undetermined. It was considered stable Graves' hyperthyroidism when ophthalmopathy did not progress within 18 months. The sequence derives from a woman between 35 and 50 years old with Graves' hyperthyroidism. Sequencing used blood.

CDR3 loop: CASSRTDQETQYF. CDR3 DNA: TGTGCCAGCAGTCGGACAGACCAAGAGACCCAGTACTTC. The chain is built from TRBV12-3 or TRBV12-4 and TRBJ2-5, with D possibly being TRBD1 (6 bases). The CDR3 covers 13 residues. Trimming pared 5 bases from V and 0 bases from J, leaving 7 bases between.